This T cell receptor beta chain is drawn from a study of cytomegalovirus exposure and HLA in healthy donors. Study outcomes and limitations: Several V segments, TRBV6-2 and TRBV6-3 among them, could not be told apart and were dropped. In a later analysis, CMV-associated beta chains were mostly HLA-associated, it appeared. Reportedly, cytomegalovirus status was diagnosed with high sensitivity and specificity.

There are 17 residues in the CDR3. Trimming pared 0 bases from V and 3 bases from J, leaving 14 bases between. Germline V CDR1 and CDR2: WNHNN, SYGVQD (reference sequence). The PCR made use of 60 Vbeta and 13 Jbeta primers. Generated by immunoSEQ multiplex PCR, the TCRdb table keeps only in-frame clones and is missing some. The sample records more than 100,000 clones, 76% being singletons. With respect to this clone: What it recognizes is unknown.

The sequence was collected from a female donor in good health and CMV-seropositive. The chain combines TRBV10-1 with TRBJ2-2; D possibly corresponds to TRBD1 (7 bases). Sequenced material: PBMCs. The CDR3 region is CASSESLRGVYTGELFF. The CDR3 nucleotides read TGCGCCAGCAGTGAGTCGCTCAGGGGGGTATACACCGGGGAGCTGTTTTTT.